Each of the 30 T cell receptor beta chains below was sequenced from the same sample in a study of blood T cell repertoires in COVID-19. Sequenced by immunoSEQ multiplex PCR; TCRdb stores in-frame clones only, minus some. The sample comprises approximately 62,000 clones, around four fifths of which are singletons, and about 6.4% rests with the top ten. Sequencing input: peripheral blood. The receptors shown here come from a woman in her forties or fifties with active or convalescent COVID-19.

This clone appeared once. The chain combines TRBV20-1 with TRBJ2-3, with 8 bases aligning to TRBD2. CDR1 is DFQATT, CDR2 SNEGSKA, per germline (reference sequence). The CDR3 is 15 amino acids. V shed 3 bases and J 1 base; nucleotides not matched to a gene: 6. This chain's CDR3 is CSASIPAGGTDTQYF. CDR3 DNA: TGCAGTGCTAGTATCCCAGCGGGGGGCACAGATACGCAGTATTTT.

The chain carries TRBV12-1 and TRBJ2-1; the table's D call of TRBD2 was not tested on the DNA. TRBV12-1 is assigned pseudogene status. CDR3 length: 16 amino acids. CDR3: CASSCLTSGSRDEQFF. In DNA form, the CDR3 reads TGTGCCAGCAGCTGTCTGACTAGCGGGAGTAGGGATGAGCAGTTCTTC.

This clone has a handful of counts. The chain combines TRBV28 with TRBJ2-7; TRBD1 agrees at 10 bases. The CDR3 runs to 16 residues. CDR1 MDHEN and CDR2 SYDVKM come from the germline V gene. V trimming: 5 bases; J trimming: 5 bases; junction bases outside the gene matches: 12. DNA for the CDR3: TGTGCCAGCAGTGCACCTTCCGGGACAGGGGTAGACGAGCAGTACTTC. Translating gives CASSAPSGTGVDEQYF.

The chain combines TRBV4-1 with TRBJ1-1, with a weak D call TRBD1 (6 bases). With 0 bases removed from V and 1 base from J, the gap between germline ends came to 21 bases. The CDR3 is made up of 19 amino acids. CDR1 and CDR2 from the germline V gene are MGHRA and YSYEKL. CDR3: CASSQDGRNYRAGNTEAFF. The CDR3 DNA is TGCGCCAGCAGCCAAGATGGTAGAAATTACAGGGCGGGGAACACTGAAGCTTTCTTT.

This sequence joins TRBV20-1 and TRBJ1-1; no firm D call. The V end lost 3 bases, the J end lost 0 bases, and 17 bases lay between the germline ends. Germline V gives CDR1 DFQATT, CDR2 SNEGSKA (reference sequence). The CDR3 runs 16 residues. CDR3: CSASDPRRGLNTEAFF. The CDR3 DNA is TGCAGTGCTAGTGACCCCAGACGCGGATTGAACACTGAAGCTTTCTTT.

The chain uses TRBV3-1 (or the pseudogene TRBV3-2) and TRBJ1-2; possibly TRBD1 for D (5 bases). The CDR3 contains 14 residues. Germline V gene data show CDR1 as LGHDT and CDR2 as YNNKEL (reference sequence). The germline V and J ends were trimmed by 0 bases and 7 bases, with 12 bases remaining between them. CDR3 DNA: TGTGCCAGCAGCCAAGATTCCGGGGGAAGTGGCTACACCTTC. It translates to CASSQDSGGSGYTF.

The V and J genes are TRBV12-5 and TRBJ1-5, with D possibly matching TRBD1 (5 bases). Germline lookup yields CDR1 LGHNT and CDR2 FRNRAP. V was cut by 1 base and J by 3 bases, with 10 bases left in between. The CDR3 consists of 15 residues. CDR3 protein: CASGLGDWVNQPQHF. The CDR3 DNA reads TGTGCTAGTGGTTTGGGGGACTGGGTCAATCAGCCCCAGCATTTT.

V is TRBV9 and J is TRBJ1-1; 9 bases agree with TRBD1. CDR3 length equals 14 residues. The V and J ends lost 0 bases and 4 bases, in that order; junction bases with no gene match: 1. Germline V gene sequence: CDR1 SGDLS, CDR2 YYNGEE. The CDR3 is CASSVVTGGTEAFF. The CDR3 DNA follows: TGTGCCAGCAGCGTAGTGACAGGGGGCACTGAAGCTTTCTTT.

V gene TRBV4-2 combines with J gene TRBJ1-1, with D possibly matching TRBD1 (6 bases). The CDR3 is 14 amino acids. The germline CDR1 and CDR2 sequences are LGHNA and YNFKEQ. The V and J ends lost 5 bases and 3 bases respectively, with 13 bases between them. The CDR3 is CASSSKKGDTEAFF. In nucleotides, the CDR3 is TGTGCCAGCAGCTCCAAGAAGGGGGACACTGAAGCTTTCTTT.

This clone was counted a single time. The CDR3 is CASRRDRGFQETQYF. The CDR3 DNA reads TGTGCCAGCAGGCGGGACAGGGGGTTCCAAGAGACCCAGTACTTC. This sequence joins TRBV2 and TRBJ2-5; 11 bases are shared with TRBD1. The CDR3 covers 15 residues. V shed 6 bases, J shed 1 base, and the junction held 4 bases outside the gene matches. CDR1 is SNHLY, CDR2 FYNNEI, per germline.

The chain combines TRBV16 with TRBJ1-1; D gene uncertain. V gave up 4 bases and J gave up 1 base, with 7 bases separating them. Looked up from germline, CDR1 is KGHSY and CDR2 is FQNENV. This CDR3 is built from 13 residues. For the CDR3, the DNA is TGTGCCAGCAGCCCCGTCCGGAACACTGAAGCTTTCTTT. This translates into CASSPVRNTEAFF.

The rearrangement uses TRBV5-5 and TRBJ2-5; 15 bases match TRBD2. The CDR3 runs to 18 residues. The trim removed 0 bases at V and 2 bases at J, leaving 5 bases unmatched. In germline, CDR1 is SGHKS, CDR2 YYEKEE (reference sequence). DNA of the CDR3: TGTGCCAGCAGCTTGGGGGGACTAGCGGGAGGAGGGCAAGAGACCCAGTACTTC. This sequence encodes CASSLGGLAGGGQETQYF. Together with reference TRBV5-5 and TRBJ2-5, the CDR3 gives the full variable domain: DAGVTQSPTHLIKTRGQQVTLRCSPISGHKSVSWYQQVLGQGPQFIFQYYEKEERGRGNFPDRFSARQFPNYSSELNVNALLLGDSALYLCASSLGGLAGGGQETQYFGPGTRLLVL.

The chain carries TRBV3-1 (or the pseudogene TRBV3-2) and TRBJ2-5; D might be TRBD1 (6 bases). In germline, CDR1 is LGHDT, CDR2 YNNKEL (reference sequence). V lost 0 bases to trimming and J lost 9 bases, with 14 bases between them. There are 14 residues in the CDR3. CDR3 coding DNA: TGTGCCAGCAGCCAAGAGGGCTACCCAGGGGCCCAGTACTTC. Its translation: CASSQEGYPGAQYF.

The chain recombines TRBV19 with TRBJ2-5; possibly TRBD2 for D (5 bases). In germline, CDR1 is LNHDA, CDR2 SQIVND (reference sequence). The V end lost 4 bases, the J end lost 4 bases, and 16 bases lay between the germline ends. The CDR3 covers 15 residues. The CDR3 nucleotides are TGTGCCAGTAGTACGGGGAGTTCCGGAGGAGAGACCCAGTACTTC. Translation gives CASSTGSSGGETQYF. Full variable domain (missing parts from reference TRBV19 and TRBJ2-5): DGGITQSPKYLFRKEGQNVTLSCEQNLNHDAMYWYRQDPGQGLRLIYYSQIVNDFQKGDIAEGYSVSREKKESFPLTVTSAQKNPTAFYLCASSTGSSGGETQYFGPGTRLLVL.

This sequence joins TRBV11-2 and TRBJ2-3; no clear D gene. The CDR3 length is 14 residues. Germline CDR1 and CDR2: SGHAT and FQNNGV. V was pared by 0 bases and J by 6 bases, with 10 bases between. The CDR3 sequence is CASSLDSRVDTQYF. In nucleotides, the CDR3 is TGTGCCAGCAGCTTAGATAGTAGAGTGGATACGCAGTATTTT.

The chain recombines TRBV14 with TRBJ1-2; TRBD1 matches 10 bases. Germline V lookup: CDR1 SGHDN, CDR2 FVKESK. V was pared by 4 bases and J by 7 bases, with 6 bases of the junction left unmatched. This CDR3 is 14 amino acids long. The CDR3 region is CASSPSTGGFGYTF. In DNA form, the CDR3 reads TGTGCCAGCAGCCCATCGACAGGGGGCTTTGGCTACACCTTC.

CDR3 protein: CASSADRGNYGYTF. The DNA of the CDR3 is TGTGCCAGCAGCGCCGACAGGGGCAACTATGGCTACACCTTC. V usage is TRBV7-9 and J usage is TRBJ1-2; 8 nucleotides align to TRBD1. Losses at the gene ends were 5 bases for V and 2 bases for J; bases not matched to a gene: 4. Looked up from germline, CDR1 is SEHNR and CDR2 is FQNEAQ (reference sequence). This CDR3 contains 14 residues. Complete variable domain (other parts from reference TRBV7-9 and TRBJ1-2): DTGVSQNPRHKITKRGQNVTFRCDPISEHNRLYWYRQTLGQGPEFLTYFQNEAQLEKSRLLSDRFSAERPKGSFSTLEIQRTEQGDSAMYLCASSADRGNYGYTFGSGTRLTVV.

This clone has only one observation. CDR3 nucleotide sequence: TGTGCCAGCAGCTTCCCACAGGGGGACACCGGGGAGCTGTTTTTT. Amino acid sequence: CASSFPQGDTGELFF. The chain uses TRBV5-4 and TRBJ2-2; 8 positions match TRBD1. The junction had 3 bases not matched to a gene; V was cut back by 2 bases and J by 3 bases. Per germline, CDR1 SGHNT and CDR2 YYREEE (reference sequence). The CDR3 has 15 amino acids.

V and J are TRBV4-1 and TRBJ1-2; 9 bases agree with TRBD1. Germline loops: CDR1 MGHRA, CDR2 YSYEKL. J was trimmed by 1 base and V by 3 bases; bases with no gene match: 6. This CDR3 spans 16 amino acids. As DNA, the CDR3 is TGCGCCAGCAGCCAGGGGACAGGGATCAATAACTATGGCTACACCTTC. It is translated as CASSQGTGINNYGYTF.

The count of this clone is one. The J gene is TRBJ1-2, the V gene TRBV7-2; 8 bases are a match to TRBD1. Trimming removed 3 bases from V and 4 bases from J; junction bases left unmatched: 7. Germline values: CDR1 SGHTA, CDR2 FQGNSA. This CDR3 comprises 15 residues. CDR3 bases: TGTGCCAGCAGCTTCACCGGACAGGGCATCTATGGCTACACCTTC. Its translation: CASSFTGQGIYGYTF. Drawing the rest from reference TRBV7-2 and TRBJ1-2, the complete variable domain is GAGVSQSPSNKVTEKGKDVELRCDPISGHTALYWYRQSLGQGLEFLIYFQGNSAPDKSGLPSDRFSAERTGGSVSTLTIQRTQQEDSAVYLCASSFTGQGIYGYTFGSGTRLTVV.

This chain uses TRBV9 with TRBJ2-1, with a tentative D call TRBD2 (5 bases). Germline V gene sequence: CDR1 SGDLS, CDR2 YYNGEE. The V and J ends lost 4 bases and 9 bases respectively, with 11 bases between them. The CDR3 sequence is 12 residues long. CDR3 protein: CASSPREGEQFF. The CDR3 region has the DNA TGTGCCAGCAGCCCCCGGGAAGGTGAGCAGTTCTTC.

As DNA, the CDR3 is TGTGCCAGCAGCCCCCTGGTAGCCGGGGAGCTGTTTTTT. It yields the protein CASSPLVAGELFF. The rearrangement uses TRBV27 and TRBJ2-2; D is undetermined. Trimming cost V 6 bases and J 6 bases, with 11 bases left between them. The germline V gene encodes CDR1 MNHEY and CDR2 SMNVEV (reference sequence). This CDR3 has 13 residues.

The rearrangement links TRBV23-1 to TRBJ2-3, with 15 bases lining up with TRBD2. TRBV23-1 is classed as an ORF, of uncertain function. This CDR3 contains 19 residues. After removal of 0 bases from V and 4 bases from J, the junction contained 8 bases not matched to a gene. The CDR3 sequence: CASSQSGTSGRLLADTQYF. As DNA, the CDR3 is TGCGCCAGCAGTCAATCCGGGACTAGCGGGAGGTTGTTAGCAGATACGCAGTATTTT.

In this sample, this clone turned up once. This chain uses TRBV5-1 with TRBJ2-7; 7 nucleotides match TRBD1. V gave up 4 bases and J gave up 2 bases; unmatched junction bases: 6. This CDR3 contains 14 residues. From germline, CDR1 is SGHRS and CDR2 YFSETQ. CDR3 DNA sequence: TGCGCCAGCAGCCCCCGGGACAGACCCTACGAGCAGTACTTC. Translated: CASSPRDRPYEQYF.

This chain joins TRBV29-1 and TRBJ1-1, with TRBD1 matching 12 bases. This CDR3 spans 14 amino acids. After removal of 6 bases from V and 3 bases from J, the junction contained 5 bases not matched to a gene. Germline assignment: CDR1 SQVTM and CDR2 ANQGSEA. CDR3 nucleotide sequence: TGCAGCGTCGGGACAGGGGGCGCTTACACTGAAGCTTTCTTT. Translated: CSVGTGGAYTEAFF.

V is TRBV4-2 and J is TRBJ1-1, with 8 bases lining up with TRBD1. This CDR3 is 14 amino acids long. Trimming removed 4 bases from V and 2 bases from J; junction bases left unmatched: 3. The germline CDR1 and CDR2 sequences are LGHNA and YNFKEQ. The CDR3 loop reads CASSPGGGNTEAFF. CDR3 DNA: TGTGCCAGCAGCCCAGGGGGCGGAAACACTGAAGCTTTCTTT.

This clone was recorded many times. The rearrangement joins TRBV27 to TRBJ2-7; D unclear. The CDR3 covers 13 residues. Trimming left V 8 bases short and J 2 bases short, with 13 bases between. Germline CDR1 reads MNHEY; CDR2 reads SMNVEV (reference sequence). CDR3 nucleotide sequence: TGTGCCAGCGCACAGACCCGCGCCTACGAGCAGTACTTC. Protein product: CASAQTRAYEQYF.

The chain couples TRBV7-8 to TRBJ1-1; 7 nucleotides match TRBD1. Germline V gene lookup returns CDR1 SGHVS and CDR2 FQNEAQ. The trim removed 1 base at V and 4 bases at J, leaving 3 bases unmatched. The CDR3 runs to 14 residues. CDR3 nucleotides: TGTGCCAGCAGCTTAGGGGACAGTACCACTGAAGCTTTCTTT. This gives the protein CASSLGDSTTEAFF. Using reference TRBV7-8 and TRBJ1-1 for the parts outside the CDR3, the full variable domain is GAGVSQSPRYKVAKRGQDVALRCDPISGHVSLFWYQQALGQGPEFLTYFQNEAQLDKSGLPSDRFFAERPEGSVSTLKIQRTQQEDSAVYLCASSLGDSTTEAFFGQGTRLTVV.

This clone turned up a few times. The chain is built from TRBV11-2 and TRBJ2-3, with D perhaps TRBD2 (6 bases). The CDR3 is 14 amino acids. V was pared by 3 bases and J by 6 bases, with 13 bases between. CDR1 is SGHAT and CDR2 is FQNNGV in the germline V gene. Here the CDR3 reads CASSFGDFTDTQYF. As DNA, the CDR3 is TGTGCCAGCAGCTTCGGGGACTTTACCGATACGCAGTATTTT.

This clone was counted a single time. The genes are TRBV6-1 and TRBJ1-5, with TRBD1 as a possible D gene (5 bases). The length of the CDR3 is 13 residues. Trimming removed 0 bases at V and 7 bases at J, with 7 bases between. Germline CDR1 MNHNS, CDR2 SASEGT. CDR3 bases: TGTGCCAGCAGTGAAGCCAGGGCCCAGCCCCAGCATTTT. Its protein is CASSEARAQPQHF.